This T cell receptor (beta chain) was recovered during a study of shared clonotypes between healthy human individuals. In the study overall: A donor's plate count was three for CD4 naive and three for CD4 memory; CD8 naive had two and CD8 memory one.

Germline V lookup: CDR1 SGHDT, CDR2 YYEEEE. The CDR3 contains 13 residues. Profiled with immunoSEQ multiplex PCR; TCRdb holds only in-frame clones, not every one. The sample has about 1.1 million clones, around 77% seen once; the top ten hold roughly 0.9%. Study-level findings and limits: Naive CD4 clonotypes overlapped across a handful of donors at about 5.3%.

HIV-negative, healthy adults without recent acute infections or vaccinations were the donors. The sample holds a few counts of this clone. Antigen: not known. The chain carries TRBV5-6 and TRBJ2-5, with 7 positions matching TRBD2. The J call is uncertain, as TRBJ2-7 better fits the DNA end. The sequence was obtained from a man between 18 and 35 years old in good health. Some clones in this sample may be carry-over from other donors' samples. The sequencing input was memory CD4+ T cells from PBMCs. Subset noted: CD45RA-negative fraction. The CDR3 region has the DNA TGTGCCAGCAGCTTGGTGACTAGCTCCGAGCAGTACTTC. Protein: CASSLVTSSEQYF.